This T cell receptor beta chain was sequenced in a study of technical replicates of blood from a handful of donors. Germline CDR1 and CDR2: SGHDT and YYEEEE. The V end was cut by 1 base, the J end by 4 bases, with 11 bases between. The CDR3 consists of 14 residues. TCRdb keeps only in-frame clones here, not all; method: immunoSEQ multiplex PCR. Of about 89,000 clones detected, around 95% appear once; the ten largest clones hold 0.24%. The sequenced sample was T cells isolated from PBMCs. The sequence derives from a human donor in good health. The chain couples TRBV5-6 to TRBJ2-5, with D possibly being TRBD2 (6 bases). CDR3 in amino acids: CASSLPTSAETQYF. For the CDR3, the DNA is TGTGCCAGCAGCTTGCCGACTAGTGCAGAGACCCAGTACTTC.